The 8 T cell receptor beta chains below were found in one sample sequenced in a study of post-analysis software for immune sequencing data. Points from the study as a whole: The study found TRBV5-6, TRBV5-1 and TRBV20-1 among about 5 TRBV segments more frequent in patients than controls.

Tagging with unique molecular identifiers was a feature of the TCR beta cDNA libraries. TCRdb itself ran the PCR reads through MiXCR, one entry per CDR3 protein. In the table there are some 690,000 distinct CDR3 sequences, roughly 27% of which are singletons. What these receptors recognize is not known. The specimen sequenced was blood. The receptors derive from a girl aged 10-17 years with multiple sclerosis.

The V and J genes are TRBV6-5 and TRBJ2-7; 7 bases align to TRBD1. This CDR3 contains 14 residues. CDR1 and CDR2 (germline): MNHEY, SVGAGI. V shed 7 bases and J 3 bases; nucleotides not matched to a gene: 9. CDR3 region: CASIGPGGSYEQYF. The CDR3 bases are TGTGCCAGCATTGGTCCAGGGGGTAGCTACGAGCAGTACTTC.

The rearrangement links TRBV6-4 to TRBJ1-1, with D possibly matching TRBD1 (6 bases). CDR1 is MRHNA, CDR2 SNTAGT, per germline. This CDR3 is built from 13 residues. Trimming removed 8 bases from V and 1 base from J, with 11 bases in between. The CDR3 sequence is CASRLGANTEAFF. CDR3 coding DNA: TGTGCCAGCCGACTGGGGGCGAACACTGAAGCTTTCTTT.

The rearrangement links TRBV25-1 to TRBJ2-2; 9 nucleotides match TRBD2. CDR3 length equals 15 residues. With 3 bases clipped from V and 7 bases from J, the junction kept 6 bases outside the gene matches. CDR1 MGHDK and CDR2 SYGVNS come from the germline V gene. The DNA for the CDR3 is TGTGCCAGCAGTGATCCTCGACTAGCGGACGGGGAGCTGTTTTTT. It specifies CASSDPRLADGELFF.

This chain joins TRBV18 and TRBJ2-1, with 9 nucleotides matching TRBD2. J gave up 1 base and V 1 base, and 5 bases lay outside the gene matches. CDR3 length: 17 amino acids. Germline loops: CDR1 KGHSH, CDR2 LQKENI. CDR3 region: CASSPLAGAKSYNEQFF. The CDR3 nucleotides read TGTGCCAGCTCACCACTAGCGGGGGCCAAATCCTACAATGAGCAGTTCTTC.

This clonotype was seen more than once but under ten times. J is TRBJ1-2 and V is TRBV12-3 or TRBV12-4; TRBD1 is a possible D gene (5 bases). This CDR3 is 14 amino acids long. The germline V and J ends were trimmed by 3 bases and 3 bases, with 11 bases remaining between them. CDR3 sequence reads: CASSLAGRHYGYTF. The CDR3 DNA reads TGTGCCAGCAGTTTGGCAGGGAGACACTATGGCTACACCTTC.

Remarks on this clonotype: The CDR3 ends on some other residue instead of the conserved phenylalanine or tryptophan, so this is likely a read error. The V call is TRBV24-1, the J call TRBJ2-1; 8 positions agree with TRBD1. This CDR3 has 17 amino acids. V was pared by 4 bases and J by 5 bases, with 12 bases of the junction left unmatched. CDR1 is KGHDR and CDR2 is SFDVKD in the germline V gene. DNA of the CDR3: TGTGCCACCAGTGAGGACAGGGCGGTGGGACACAACAATGAGCAGTTCGTC. Its protein is CATSEDRAVGHNNEQFV.

This chain connects TRBV12-3 or TRBV12-4 to TRBJ1-2; D is ambiguous. The CDR3 is made up of 12 amino acids. V dropped 3 bases and J dropped 8 bases, with 10 bases sitting between them. As DNA, the CDR3 is TGTGCCAGCAGTTTTGCTTGGGAAGGCTACACCTTC. Amino acids: CASSFAWEGYTF.

This clonotype was seen a handful of times. The chain links TRBV7-9 to TRBJ2-5; D is possibly TRBD2 (6 bases). V gave up 2 bases and J gave up 9 bases, with 10 bases separating them. The CDR3 is 12 amino acids. CDR1 SEHNR and CDR2 FQNEAQ come from the germline V gene (reference sequence). The CDR3: CASSLLGEAQYF. CDR3 DNA: TGTGCCAGCAGCTTACTGGGGGAGGCCCAGTACTTC.